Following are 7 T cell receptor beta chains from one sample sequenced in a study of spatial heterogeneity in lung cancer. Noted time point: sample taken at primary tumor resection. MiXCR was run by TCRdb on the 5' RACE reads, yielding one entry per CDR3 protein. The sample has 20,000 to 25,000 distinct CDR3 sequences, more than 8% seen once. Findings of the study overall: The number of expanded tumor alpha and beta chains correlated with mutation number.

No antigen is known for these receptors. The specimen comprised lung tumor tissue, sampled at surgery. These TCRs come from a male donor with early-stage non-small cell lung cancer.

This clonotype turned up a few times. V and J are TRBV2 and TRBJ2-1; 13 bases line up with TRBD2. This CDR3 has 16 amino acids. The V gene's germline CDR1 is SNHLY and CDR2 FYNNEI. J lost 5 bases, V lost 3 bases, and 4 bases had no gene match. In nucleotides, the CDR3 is TGTGCCAGCAGTGACGGACTAGCGGGAGTCAACAATGAGCAGTTCTTC. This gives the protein CASSDGLAGVNNEQFF.

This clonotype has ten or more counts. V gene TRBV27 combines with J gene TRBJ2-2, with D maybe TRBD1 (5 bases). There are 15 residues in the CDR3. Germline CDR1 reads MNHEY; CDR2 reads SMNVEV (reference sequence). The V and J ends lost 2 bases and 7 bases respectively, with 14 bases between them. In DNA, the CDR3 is TGTGCCAGCAGTTTACCCGGTGCAGGGCACGGGGAGCTGTTTTTT. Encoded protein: CASSLPGAGHGELFF.

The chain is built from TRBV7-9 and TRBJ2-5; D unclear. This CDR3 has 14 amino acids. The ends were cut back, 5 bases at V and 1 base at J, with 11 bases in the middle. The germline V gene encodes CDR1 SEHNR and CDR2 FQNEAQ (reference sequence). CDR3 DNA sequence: TGTGCCAGCAGCCCAACTGCGCTCCAAGAGACCCAGTACTTC. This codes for CASSPTALQETQYF.

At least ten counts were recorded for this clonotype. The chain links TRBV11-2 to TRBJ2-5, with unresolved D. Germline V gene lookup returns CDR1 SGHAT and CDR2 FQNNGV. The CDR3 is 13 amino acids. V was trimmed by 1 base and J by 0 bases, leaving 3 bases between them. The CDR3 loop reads CASSLADQETQYF. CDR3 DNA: TGTGCCAGCAGCTTAGCGGACCAAGAGACCCAGTACTTC. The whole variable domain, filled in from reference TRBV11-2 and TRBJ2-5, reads EAGVAQSPRYKIIEKRQSVAFWCNPISGHATLYWYQQILGQGPKLLIQFQNNGVVDDSQLPKDRFSAERLKGVDSTLKIQPAKLEDSAVYLCASSLADQETQYFGPGTRLLVL.

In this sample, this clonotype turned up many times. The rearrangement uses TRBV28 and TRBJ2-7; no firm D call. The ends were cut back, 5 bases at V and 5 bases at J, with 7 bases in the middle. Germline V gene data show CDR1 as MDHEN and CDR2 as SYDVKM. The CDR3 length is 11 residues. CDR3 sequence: CASSAYNEQYF. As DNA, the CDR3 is TGTGCCAGCAGTGCTTACAACGAGCAGTACTTC. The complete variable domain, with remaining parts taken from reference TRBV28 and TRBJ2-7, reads DVKVTQSSRYLVKRTGEKVFLECVQDMDHENMFWYRQDPGLGLRLIYFSYDVKMKEKGDIPEGYSVSREKKERFSLILESASTNQTSMYLCASSAYNEQYFGPGTRLTVT.

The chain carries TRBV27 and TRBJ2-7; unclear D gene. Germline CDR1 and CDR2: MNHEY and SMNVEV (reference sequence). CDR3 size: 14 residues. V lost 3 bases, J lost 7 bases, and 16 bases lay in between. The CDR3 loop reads CASSFSSLVGEQYF. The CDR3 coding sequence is TGTGCCAGCAGTTTTTCCAGCTTAGTCGGTGAGCAGTACTTC.

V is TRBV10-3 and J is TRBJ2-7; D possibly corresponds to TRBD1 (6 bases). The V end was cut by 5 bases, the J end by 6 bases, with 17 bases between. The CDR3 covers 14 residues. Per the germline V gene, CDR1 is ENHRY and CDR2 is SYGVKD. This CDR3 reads CAISSSGADGEQYF. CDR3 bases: TGTGCCATCAGTTCATCAGGGGCGGATGGCGAGCAGTACTTC.